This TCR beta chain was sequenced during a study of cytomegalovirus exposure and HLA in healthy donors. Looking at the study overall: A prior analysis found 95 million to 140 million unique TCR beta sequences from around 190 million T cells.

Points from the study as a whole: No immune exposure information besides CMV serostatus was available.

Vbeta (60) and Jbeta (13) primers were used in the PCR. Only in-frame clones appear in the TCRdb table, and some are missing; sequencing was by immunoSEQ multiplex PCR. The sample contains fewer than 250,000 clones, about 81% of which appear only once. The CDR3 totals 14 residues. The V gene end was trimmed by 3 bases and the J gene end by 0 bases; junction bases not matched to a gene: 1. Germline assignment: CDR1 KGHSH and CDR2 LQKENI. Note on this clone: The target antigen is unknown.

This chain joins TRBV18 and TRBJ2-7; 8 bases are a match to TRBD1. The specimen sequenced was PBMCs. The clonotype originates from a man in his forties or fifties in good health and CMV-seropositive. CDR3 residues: CASSPQGASYEQYF. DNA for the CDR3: TGTGCCAGCTCACCCCAGGGGGCCTCCTACGAGCAGTACTTC.